This T cell receptor (beta chain) was found in a study of CD8 T cells in Susac syndrome. The germline gives CDR1 MNHEY, CDR2 SMNVEV (reference sequence). Between the trimmed V and J ends, which lost 4 bases and 3 bases, there was a span of 7 bases. This CDR3 region has 13 residues. Findings and limits, study-wide: Individuals included in the TCR sequencing and HLA analysis were acknowledged by the study to be relatively few in number.

Concerning this clonotype: Its antigen is currently unknown.

The RNA input was roughly 0.45 to 1 ug, and it was reverse transcribed with random hexamers. The authors amplified TCR beta CDR3 across 54 Vbeta and 13 Jbeta using immunoSEQ multiplex PCR. TCRdb reprocessed the immunoSEQ multiplex PCR reads with MiXCR, giving one entry per CDR3 protein. The sample has almost 450,000 distinct CDR3 sequences, approximately 85% seen once. In blood CD8+ and CD4+ T cells, TCR beta underwent sequencing. Patients with stable or active relapsing-remitting disease, all of them treatment-naive, made up the multiple sclerosis controls. The clonotype comes from a human donor with multiple sclerosis. The chain uses TRBV27 and TRBJ2-1; D not resolved. The sequenced material came from CD8+ T cells from PBMCs. The CDR3 DNA reads TGTGCCAGCAGTTACAAGGGCTACAATGAGCAGTTCTTC. Translated: CASSYKGYNEQFF.